Each of the 9 T cell receptor beta chains below was sequenced from the same sample in a study of T cell responses to AZD1222 COVID-19 vaccine. Some clones are missing from TCRdb's copy, which holds only in-frame ones; the method was immunoSEQ multiplex PCR. The sample lists 150,000 to 200,000 clones, about 89% occurring once. The source was peripheral blood, collected 28 days after the second AZD1222 dose. The receptors were sampled from an adult who received the AZD1222 COVID-19 vaccine.

The J gene is TRBJ1-2, the V gene TRBV11-2; D is undetermined. Germline CDR1 and CDR2: SGHAT and FQNNGV. V was shortened by 8 bases and J by 2 bases, with 9 bases between the two germline ends. This CDR3 has 12 residues. The DNA of the CDR3 is TGTGCCAGCTACAGCTCCAACTATGGCTACACCTTC. It codes for CASYSSNYGYTF. The full variable domain, completed using reference TRBV11-2 and TRBJ1-2, is EAGVAQSPRYKIIEKRQSVAFWCNPISGHATLYWYQQILGQGPKLLIQFQNNGVVDDSQLPKDRFSAERLKGVDSTLKIQPAKLEDSAVYLCASYSSNYGYTFGSGTRLTVV.

The V gene is TRBV6-1, the J gene TRBJ1-6; D is unclear. CDR1 and CDR2 (germline): MNHNS, SASEGT. V was shortened by 1 base and J by 8 bases, with 9 bases between the two germline ends. The CDR3 consists of 14 residues. The CDR3, as DNA: TGTGCCAGCAGTGAAGACAGCCTCTATTCACCCCTCCACTTT. Translation gives CASSEDSLYSPLHF.

This sequence joins TRBV3-1 (or the pseudogene TRBV3-2) and TRBJ2-7; 10 bases are shared with TRBD2. The germline gives CDR1 LGHDT, CDR2 YNNKEL (reference sequence). With 1 base clipped from V and 2 bases from J, the junction kept 2 bases outside the gene matches. The CDR3 is 15 amino acids. This CDR3 reads CASSQGTSGPYEQYF. In DNA form, the CDR3 reads TGTGCCAGCAGCCAAGGGACTAGCGGTCCCTACGAGCAGTACTTC.

This chain connects TRBV6-5 to TRBJ2-7; the D call may be TRBD1 or TRBD2 (5 bases each). The V end lost 11 bases, the J end lost 3 bases, and 17 bases lay between the germline ends. CDR1 MNHEY and CDR2 SVGAGI come from the germline V gene. The CDR3 contains 13 residues. The CDR3 region is CAVLRDGRYEQYF. The CDR3 DNA reads TGTGCCGTTCTCCGGGACGGACGCTACGAGCAGTACTTC.

The chain links TRBV2 to TRBJ2-3, with 7 bases fitting TRBD2. The V gene end was trimmed by 6 bases and the J gene end by 7 bases; junction bases not matched to a gene: 7. Germline V gives CDR1 SNHLY, CDR2 FYNNEI. The CDR3 runs to 13 residues. CDR3 region: CASRREGPYTQYF. CDR3 nucleotides: TGTGCCAGCAGGAGGGAGGGCCCATATACGCAGTATTTT.

The chain combines TRBV20-1 with TRBJ2-5; D uncertain. Between the trimmed V and J ends, which lost 4 bases and 4 bases, there was a span of 7 bases. Germline V gives CDR1 DFQATT, CDR2 SNEGSKA (reference sequence). CDR3 length equals 11 residues. In nucleotides, the CDR3 is TGCAGTGCTACAACGGTAGAGACCCAGTACTTC. Its protein product is CSATTVETQYF.

The rearrangement uses TRBV29-1 and TRBJ1-3; 8 bases are a match to TRBD1. This CDR3 has 17 amino acids. After removal of 4 bases from V and 2 bases from J, the junction contained 13 bases not matched to a gene. Per germline, CDR1 SQVTM and CDR2 ANQGSEA. This chain's CDR3 is CSVVVGTGHAPGNTIYF. CDR3 DNA: TGCAGCGTTGTAGTCGGGACAGGTCACGCTCCTGGAAACACCATATATTTT.

The V gene is TRBV4-2, the J gene TRBJ1-1; no clear D gene. This CDR3 spans 13 amino acids. CDR1 and CDR2 from the germline V gene are LGHNA and YNFKEQ. Deletions cut 6 bases from V and 0 bases from J, with 8 bases between. The CDR3 sequence: CASRRELNTEAFF. DNA for the CDR3: TGTGCCAGCAGGCGGGAGTTGAACACTGAAGCTTTCTTT.

This chain joins TRBV6-5 and TRBJ1-1; a weak D match, TRBD1 (6 bases). Germline-derived CDR1 and CDR2 are MNHEY and SVGAGI. This CDR3 has 13 amino acids. In nucleotides, the CDR3 is TGTGGAAGCGGAAGGGGGGCTGGGACTGAAGCTTTCTTT. Amino acids: CGSGRGAGTEAFF.